The clone carrying this T cell receptor beta chain was recorded at least ten times. The data derive from a study of CD8+CD57+ T cells in acquired aplastic anemia. Study-level background: Sorted CD4+ plus CD8+ cells gave DNA averaging 3.2 ug.

Both TCR beta VDJ combination and CDR3 sequence profiling were carried out. Genomic DNA was the template for this profiling. Each CDR3 protein is one row after TCRdb ran MiXCR on the reads. The table records about 220,000 distinct CDR3 sequences, 30% to 35% of them present only once. The source material was sorted CD4+, CD8+, or CD8+CD57+ T cells (not recorded which) from PBMCs. The origin of this receptor is a human donor in good health, serving as a control.

The CDR3 reads CAITGTESSYEQYF. The CDR3 region has the DNA TGTGCCATCACAGGGACCGAAAGCTCCTACGAGCAGTACTTC. This sequence joins TRBV10-3 and TRBJ2-7; D may be TRBD1 or TRBD2 (5 bases each). Germline V gives CDR1 ENHRY, CDR2 SYGVKD. This CDR3 spans 14 amino acids. Trimming left V 7 bases short and J 0 bases short, with 13 bases between.